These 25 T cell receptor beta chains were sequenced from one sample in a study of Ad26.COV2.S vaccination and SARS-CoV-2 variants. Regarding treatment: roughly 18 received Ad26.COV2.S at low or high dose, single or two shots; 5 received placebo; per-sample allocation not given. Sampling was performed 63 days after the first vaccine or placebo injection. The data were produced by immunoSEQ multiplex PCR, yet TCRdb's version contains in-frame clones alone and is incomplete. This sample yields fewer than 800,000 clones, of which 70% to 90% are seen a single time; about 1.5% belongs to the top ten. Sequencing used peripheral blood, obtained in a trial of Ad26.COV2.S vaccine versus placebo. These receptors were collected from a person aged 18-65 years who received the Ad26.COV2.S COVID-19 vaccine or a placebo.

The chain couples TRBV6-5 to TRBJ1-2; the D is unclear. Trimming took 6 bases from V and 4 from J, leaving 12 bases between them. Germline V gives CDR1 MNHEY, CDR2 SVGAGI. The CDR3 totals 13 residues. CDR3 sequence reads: CASSPDGLYGYTF. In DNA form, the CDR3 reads TGTGCCAGCAGCCCGGACGGCCTCTATGGCTACACCTTC.

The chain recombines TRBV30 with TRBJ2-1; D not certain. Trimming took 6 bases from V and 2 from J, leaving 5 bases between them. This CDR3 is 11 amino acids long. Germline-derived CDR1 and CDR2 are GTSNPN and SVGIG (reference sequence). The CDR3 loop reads CACVPYNEQFF. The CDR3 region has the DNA TGTGCCTGTGTCCCCTACAATGAGCAGTTCTTC.

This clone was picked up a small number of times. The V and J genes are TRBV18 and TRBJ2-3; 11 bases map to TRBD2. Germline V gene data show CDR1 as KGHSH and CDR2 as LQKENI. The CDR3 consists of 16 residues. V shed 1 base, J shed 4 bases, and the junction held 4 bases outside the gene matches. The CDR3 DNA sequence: TGTGCCAGCTCACCACGGCAACTAGCGGGAGCAGATACGCAGTATTTT. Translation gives CASSPRQLAGADTQYF. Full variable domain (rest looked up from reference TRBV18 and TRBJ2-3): NAGVMQNPRHLVRRRGQEARLRCSPMKGHSHVYWYRQLPEEGLKFMVYLQKENIIDESGMPKERFSAEFPKEGPSILRIQQVVRGDSAAYFCASSPRQLAGADTQYFGPGTRLTVL.

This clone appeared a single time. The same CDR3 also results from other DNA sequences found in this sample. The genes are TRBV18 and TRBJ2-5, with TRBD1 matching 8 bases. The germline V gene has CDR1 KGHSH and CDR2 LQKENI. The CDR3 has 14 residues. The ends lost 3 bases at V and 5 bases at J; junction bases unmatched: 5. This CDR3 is CASSPPGGRETQYF. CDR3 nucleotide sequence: TGTGCCAGCTCACCTCCAGGGGGCAGGGAGACCCAGTACTTC.

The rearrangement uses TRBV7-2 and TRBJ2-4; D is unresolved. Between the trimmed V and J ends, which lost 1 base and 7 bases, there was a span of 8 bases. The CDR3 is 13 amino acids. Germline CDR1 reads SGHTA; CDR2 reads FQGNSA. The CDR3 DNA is TGTGCCAGCAGCTTAGAACTGGGGAACATTCAGTACTTC. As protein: CASSLELGNIQYF.

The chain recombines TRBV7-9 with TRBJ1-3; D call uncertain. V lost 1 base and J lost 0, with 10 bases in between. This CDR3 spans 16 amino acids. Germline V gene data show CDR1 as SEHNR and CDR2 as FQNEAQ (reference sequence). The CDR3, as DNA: TGTGCCAGCAGCTTAGGGTCGGGAAGCTCTGGAAACACCATATATTTT. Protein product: CASSLGSGSSGNTIYF.

DNA for the CDR3: TGTGCCAGCAGCTCGGGGTCTATTACCACTGAAGCTTTCTTT. It yields the protein CASSSGSITTEAFF. J is TRBJ1-1 and V is TRBV7-9; D call uncertain. The length of the CDR3 is 14 residues. Germline V gene lookup returns CDR1 SEHNR and CDR2 FQNEAQ (reference sequence). The ends were cut back, 4 bases at V and 4 bases at J, with 13 bases in the middle.

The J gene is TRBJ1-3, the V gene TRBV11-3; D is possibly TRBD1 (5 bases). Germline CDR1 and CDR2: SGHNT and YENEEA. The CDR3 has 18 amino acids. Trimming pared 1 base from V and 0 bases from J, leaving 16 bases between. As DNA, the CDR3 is TGTGCCAGCAGCTTAGTTCGGGGAGAAGGGGACTCTGGAAACACCATATATTTT. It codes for CASSLVRGEGDSGNTIYF.

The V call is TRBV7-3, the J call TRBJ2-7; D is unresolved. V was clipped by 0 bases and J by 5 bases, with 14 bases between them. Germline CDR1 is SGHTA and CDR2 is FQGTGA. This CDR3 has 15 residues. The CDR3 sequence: CASSLTAIRNDEQYF. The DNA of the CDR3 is TGTGCCAGCAGCTTAACGGCTATTCGGAATGACGAGCAGTACTTC.

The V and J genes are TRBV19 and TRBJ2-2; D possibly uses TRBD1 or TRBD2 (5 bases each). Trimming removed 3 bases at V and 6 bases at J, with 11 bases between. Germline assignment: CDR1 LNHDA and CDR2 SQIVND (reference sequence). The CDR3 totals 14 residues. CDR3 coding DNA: TGTGCCAGTAGTATCGTGGGGGACCCCGGGGAGCTGTTTTTT. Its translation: CASSIVGDPGELFF.

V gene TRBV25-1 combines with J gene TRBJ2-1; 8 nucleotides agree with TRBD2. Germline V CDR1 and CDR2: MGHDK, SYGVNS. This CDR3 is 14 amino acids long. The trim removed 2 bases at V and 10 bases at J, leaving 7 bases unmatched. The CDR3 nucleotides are TGTGCCAGCAGTGAAAGGCTGGGCGGGAGGGAGCAGTTCTTC. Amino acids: CASSERLGGREQFF.

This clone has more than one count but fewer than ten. The chain's CDR3 is CASSQDNLYGYTF. In DNA, the CDR3 is TGCGCCAGCAGCCAAGACAACCTCTATGGCTACACCTTC. The chain couples TRBV4-1 to TRBJ1-2, with D uncertain. Per germline, CDR1 MGHRA and CDR2 YSYEKL. The CDR3 covers 13 residues. Trimming stripped 0 bases from V and 4 bases from J, with 6 bases between.

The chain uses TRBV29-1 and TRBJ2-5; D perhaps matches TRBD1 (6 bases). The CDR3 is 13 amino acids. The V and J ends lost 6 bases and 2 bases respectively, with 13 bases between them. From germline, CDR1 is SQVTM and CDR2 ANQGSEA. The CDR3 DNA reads TGCAGCGTGGCCGGCAGGGGTCAAGAGACCCAGTACTTC. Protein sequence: CSVAGRGQETQYF.

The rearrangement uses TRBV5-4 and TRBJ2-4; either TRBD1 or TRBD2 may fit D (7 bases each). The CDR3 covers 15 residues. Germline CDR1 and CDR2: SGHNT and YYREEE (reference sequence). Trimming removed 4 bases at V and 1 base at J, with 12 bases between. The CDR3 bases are TGTGCCAGCAGCATGCAGGGGGGGGCCAAAAACATTCAGTACTTC. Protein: CASSMQGGAKNIQYF.

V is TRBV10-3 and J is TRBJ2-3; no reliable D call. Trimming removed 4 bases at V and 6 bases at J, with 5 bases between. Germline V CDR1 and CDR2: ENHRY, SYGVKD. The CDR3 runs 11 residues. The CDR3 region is CAISGWDTQYF. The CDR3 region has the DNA TGTGCCATCAGTGGCTGGGATACGCAGTATTTT.

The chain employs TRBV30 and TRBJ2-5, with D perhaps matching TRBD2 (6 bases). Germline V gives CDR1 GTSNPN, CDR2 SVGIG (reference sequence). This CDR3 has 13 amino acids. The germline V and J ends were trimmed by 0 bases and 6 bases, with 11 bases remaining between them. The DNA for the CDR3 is TGTGCCTGGAGTGTCCGGGGGAGTAAGACCCAGTACTTC. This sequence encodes CAWSVRGSKTQYF.

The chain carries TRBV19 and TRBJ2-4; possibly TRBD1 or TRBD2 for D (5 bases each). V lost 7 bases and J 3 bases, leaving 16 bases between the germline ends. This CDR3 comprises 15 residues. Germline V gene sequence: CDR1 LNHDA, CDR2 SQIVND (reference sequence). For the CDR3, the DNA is TGTGCCAGTACCCTGGACTGGGGGAGCAAAAACATTCAGTACTTC. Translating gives CASTLDWGSKNIQYF.

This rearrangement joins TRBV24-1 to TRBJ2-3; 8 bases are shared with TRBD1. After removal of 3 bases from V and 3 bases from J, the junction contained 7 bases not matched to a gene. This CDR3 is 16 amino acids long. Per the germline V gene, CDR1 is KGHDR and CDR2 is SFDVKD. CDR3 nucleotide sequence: TGTGCCACCAGTGATGACGGACAGGGTGCGACAGATACGCAGTATTTT. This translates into CATSDDGQGATDTQYF.

The CDR3 nucleotides read TGTGCCTGGAGTCCCAGGTACACCGGGGAGCTGTTTTTT. Translation: CAWSPRYTGELFF. The chain combines TRBV30 with TRBJ2-2; unclear D gene. This CDR3 comprises 13 residues. The germline V and J ends were trimmed by 2 bases and 3 bases, with 7 bases remaining between them. The germline CDR1 and CDR2 sequences are GTSNPN and SVGIG (reference sequence).

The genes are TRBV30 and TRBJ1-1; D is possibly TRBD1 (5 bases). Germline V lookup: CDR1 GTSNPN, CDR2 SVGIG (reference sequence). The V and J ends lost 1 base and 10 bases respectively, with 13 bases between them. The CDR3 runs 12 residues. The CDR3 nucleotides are TGTGCCTGGAGTGGCGGAGGGGTTGGAGCTTTCTTT. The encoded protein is CAWSGGGVGAFF.

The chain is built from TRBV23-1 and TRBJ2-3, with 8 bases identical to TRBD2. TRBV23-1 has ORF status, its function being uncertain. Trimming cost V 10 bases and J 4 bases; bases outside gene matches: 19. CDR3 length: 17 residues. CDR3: CANQVASGSECSDTQYF. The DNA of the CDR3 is TGCGCCAACCAGGTGGCTAGCGGGTCGGAATGTTCAGATACGCAGTATTTT.

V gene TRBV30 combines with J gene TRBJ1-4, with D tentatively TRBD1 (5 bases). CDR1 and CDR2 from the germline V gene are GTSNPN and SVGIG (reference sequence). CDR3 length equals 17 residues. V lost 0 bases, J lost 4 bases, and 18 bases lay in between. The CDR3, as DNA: TGTGCCTGGAGTGTTCCCTCTGGAGTCCAGGGTAATGAAAAACTGTTTTTT. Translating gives CAWSVPSGVQGNEKLFF.

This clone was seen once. Here the CDR3 DNA reads TGTGCCAGCTTGAGGGGGGGGGAGACAGATACGCAGTATTTT. Translating gives CASLRGGETDTQYF. The chain links TRBV7-2 to TRBJ2-3; D is perhaps TRBD2 (7 bases). The V end lost 8 bases, the J end lost 3 bases, and 15 bases lay between the germline ends. Germline lookup yields CDR1 SGHTA and CDR2 FQGNSA. This CDR3 has 14 residues.

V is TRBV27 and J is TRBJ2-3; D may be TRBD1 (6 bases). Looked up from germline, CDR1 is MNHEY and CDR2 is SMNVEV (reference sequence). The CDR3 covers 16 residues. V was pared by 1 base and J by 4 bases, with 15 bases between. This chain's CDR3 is CASSLYYAGDSDTQYF. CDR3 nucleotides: TGTGCCAGCAGTTTATATTACGCAGGGGATTCAGATACGCAGTATTTT.

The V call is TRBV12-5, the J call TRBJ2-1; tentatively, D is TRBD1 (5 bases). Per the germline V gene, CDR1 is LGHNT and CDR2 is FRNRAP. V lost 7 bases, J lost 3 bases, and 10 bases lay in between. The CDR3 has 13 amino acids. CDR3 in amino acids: CASAMDIYNEQFF. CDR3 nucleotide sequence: TGTGCTAGTGCCATGGACATCTACAATGAGCAGTTCTTC.